The present T cell receptor (beta chain) was sequenced within a study of beta chain features in type 1 diabetes. On the study more broadly: The study found patients and healthy donors alike in age, gender and cell yields. Findings and caveats of the study: Among patients with Type 1 diabetes, TCRB CDR3s were moderately but significantly shorter in every one of the four CD4+ subsets. The naive, central memory and Treg TCRB repertoires looked more alike in patients than they did in healthy donors.

In the case of this clone: Its specificity is unknown.

Deletions cut 4 bases from V and 3 bases from J, with 9 bases between. Germline V gene lookup returns CDR1 SQVTM and CDR2 ANQGSEA. The CDR3 loop spans 12 amino acids. What was sequenced were expressed TCRB transcripts, since all of the isolated RNA had been reverse transcribed. The table came from immunoSEQ multiplex PCR; TCRdb's copy has only in-frame clones and leaves some out. The sample lists about 740,000 clones, about an eighth seen once, with around 0.022% in the top ten. The rearrangement joins TRBV29-1 to TRBJ1-1; weak D call: TRBD1 (5 bases). The sequence derives from a man aged 18 to 30 with type 1 diabetes. Material for sequencing was naive CD4+ T cells from blood. CDR3 nucleotides: TGCAGCGTTGGCGGCAGGGACACTGAAGCTTTCTTT. Its translation: CSVGGRDTEAFF.